This TCR beta chain was sequenced in a study of tumor-infiltrating lymphocytes in primary liver carcinoma (dated by TCRdb to the late 2010s). Study-level background: Hepatocellular carcinoma (four) or combined HCC and intrahepatic cholangiocarcinoma (one) was present in the five patients, who were three men and two women aged 30 to 69 years. The tumors of the five patients were staged as T1-T3 N0M0, with maximum diameters ranging from about 4.2 to 10 cm. Each sample produced roughly 3.65 to 7.13 million productive TCRbeta reads, and read depth showed no significant difference between tissue types. The study combined TCRbeta repertoire sequencing, expression microarrays and whole-exome sequencing across five regions of each liver tumor, with adjacent normal tissue and blood. A total of approximately 35 specimens from 5 patients, comprising about 25 tumor regions, 5 adjacent noncancerous liver tissues and 5 peripheral blood samples, were covered by TCRbeta repertoire sequencing. Agilent mRNA microarray profiling was performed on the roughly 25 tumor region samples to relate TCRbeta repertoire diversity to the local molecular phenotype. Technical replicate repertoires showed high reproducibility, with mean shared-clone rates roughly 0.89 and correlation coefficients above 0.95.

Remarks on this clonotype: Its antigen specificity is not known. The junction shows a germline mismatch at one end, possibly a read error.

Its CDR3 holds 13 amino acids, cysteine through phenylalanine. Just the 39-base CDR3 DNA is kept, in frame starting at base 1. Via the germline V gene, CDR1 is SQVTM and CDR2 ANQGSEA. Starting from about 500 ng total RNA, TCRbeta-specific cDNA was produced by reverse transcription with a constant-region primer and ProtoScript II reverse transcriptase. The TCRbeta libraries were prepared through three rounds of nested multiplex PCR following a slightly modified ARM-PCR procedure. Each of the first two PCR rounds ran for 10 cycles and used multiplex TRBV1-TRBV30 forward primers together with a Cbeta reverse primer. Sample barcodes and Illumina adapters were attached in a final 25-cycle PCR using Deep VentR polymerase. Before sequencing, amplicons of 200-500 bp were gel-purified using a QIAquick gel extraction kit. The TCRbeta amplicons were sequenced with 250-bp paired-end reads on an Illumina HiSeq 2500. In the source study's methods: Quality trimming of reads was performed with Trimmomatic v0.33, and paired reads were merged with FLASH v1.2.11 so that full CDR3 sequences could be recovered. V, D and J germline segments were assigned to the rearranged TCRbeta sequences by MiGEC v1.2.1b. VDJtools v1.0.0 computed clonotype statistics and Shannon-Wiener diversity indices. To cut down on sampling bias, every analysis after diversity analysis relied on just the 250 most abundant clonotypes from each sample. TCRdb trimmed public reads at Q25 via fastp, called clones via MiXCR and kept in-frame beta chains. CDR3 protein sequences are deduplicated, and each keeps its most common genes and DNA. The V and J calls here are based on TCRdb, not the publication. This sample lists around 47,000 distinct CDR3 sequences; approximately 70% were detected once. Clones ranked in the top ten supply 15% to 20% of the sample.

What the work shows at the level of the full study, not this receptor alone: Only the TCR beta chain was sequenced, which likely underestimates true repertoire diversity because unpaired alpha chains were not captured. Bulk unsorted samples precluded comparing CD4+ and CD8+ T cell repertoires. A significantly larger repertoire fraction was made up by the top 250 clones in tumors than in blood (p = 0.039). Only a few patients were included in the study, and the authors note that the findings should be validated in a larger study. Just about 7.5-24% of top clones turned up in all five regions of a tumor, which suggests spatial heterogeneity among tumor-infiltrating T cells. Repertoire overlap was found to be higher between tumor regions (mean roughly 36%) than between tumor-adjacent (roughly 17%) or tumor-blood (approximately 15%) pairs, consistent with antigen-driven expansion.

Total RNA and DNA were co-extracted without cell sorting from approximately 20-30 mg of bulk tissue using the AllPrep DNA/RNA mini kit. Surgical resection was performed in China between November 2015 and March 2016 on roughly 5 patients with histopathologically diagnosed primary liver carcinoma. Patients had chronic HBV infection and were treatment-naive at sampling. Five spatially separated regions were sampled per tumor: superior, inferior, left-lateral and right-lateral poles, plus the tumor centre. Histological examination found more than 75% viable tumor cells in every tumor sample. Each fresh piece of tumor and adjacent tissue was cut in two, with one half stored in RNAlater at -80 degrees C and the other half sent for histology.

The sequencing input was liver tumor tissue from sampling region 2. What the cell subset or site label conveys for this sample: tumor region T2, inferior pole. The chain couples TRBV29-1 to TRBJ2-1; possibly the D gene is TRBD2, per 6 matching bases. The source is a man aged 40-49 years with primary liver carcinoma and hepatitis B virus infection. In nucleotides, the sequence is TGCAGCGCGACTAGTGGGAAGCTCTATGAACAGTTCTTC. This yields the protein CSATSGKLYEQFF.